This is a list of T cell receptor beta chains from one sample in a study of control samples from healthy donors and cancer patients. Profiling relied on immunoSEQ multiplex PCR, and the TCRdb table lists in-frame clones only, not all of them. The data contain roughly 58,000 clones, 70% to 90% of them seen just once; the ten biggest clones take up 12%. Material for sequencing was PBMCs. All receptors derive from a woman in her fifties or sixties with lung cancer. Both conserved end residues are part of each CDR3. The order of the fields is D gene, J gene, V gene, clone size, CDR3 DNA, CDR3 protein. A D gene is named only where the DNA matches it firmly. The size entry is marked missing in some rows and otherwise reads once, few, many or a size class.

D gene: TRBD1; J gene: TRBJ1-2; V gene: TRBV5-1; clone size: NA; CDR3 DNA: TGCGCCAGCAGCCGGGACAGTGCTGGCTACACCTTC; CDR3 protein: CASSRDSAGYTF
D gene: NA; J gene: TRBJ1-5; V gene: TRBV29-1; clone size: NA; CDR3 DNA: TGCAGCGTTGAAGTAACAGGGAATCAGCCCCAGCATTTT; CDR3 protein: CSVEVTGNQPQHF
D gene: NA; J gene: TRBJ2-5; V gene: TRBV6-5; clone size: medium-sized; CDR3 DNA: TGTGCCAGCAGTTACGGCAGCCAAGAGACCCAGTACTTC; CDR3 protein: CASSYGSQETQYF
D gene: NA; J gene: TRBJ1-1; V gene: TRBV28; clone size: hyperexpanded; CDR3 DNA: TGTGCCAGCAGTAAAAAGACAGCCATGAACACTGAAGCTTTCTTT; CDR3 protein: CASSKKTAMNTEAFF
D gene: NA; J gene: TRBJ2-3; V gene: TRBV7-2; clone size: NA; CDR3 DNA: TGTGCCAGCAGCGATCGGTATACGCAGTATTTT; CDR3 protein: CASSDRYTQYF
D gene: TRBD1; J gene: TRBJ2-2; V gene: TRBV6-5; clone size: NA; CDR3 DNA: TGTGCCAGCAGGGGACAGGTCACGAACACCGGGGAGCTGTTTTTT; CDR3 protein: CASRGQVTNTGELFF
D gene: NA; J gene: TRBJ1-6; V gene: TRBV5-6; clone size: NA; CDR3 DNA: TGTGCCAGCAGCTTGGTAGGGAGCTCCTATAATTCACCCCTCCACTTT; CDR3 protein: CASSLVGSSYNSPLHF
D gene: NA; J gene: TRBJ1-5; V gene: TRBV15; clone size: NA; CDR3 DNA: TGTGCCACCAGCAGAGAGGACACCCTCAATCAGCCCCAGCATTTT; CDR3 protein: CATSREDTLNQPQHF
D gene: NA; J gene: TRBJ2-7; V gene: TRBV12-3/TRBV12-4; clone size: NA; CDR3 DNA: TGTGCCAGCAGCCCTGGATGGGGGTACGAGCAGTACTTC; CDR3 protein: CASSPGWGYEQYF
D gene: NA; J gene: TRBJ1-1; V gene: TRBV19; clone size: once; CDR3 DNA: TGTGCCAGTAGTGAGGGGATTACTGAAGCTTTCTTT; CDR3 protein: CASSEGITEAFF
D gene: TRBD1; J gene: TRBJ2-3; V gene: TRBV6-4; clone size: NA; CDR3 DNA: TGTGCCAGCAGTGAAGGGACAGCAAACGGGGATACGCAGTATTTT; CDR3 protein: CASSEGTANGDTQYF
D gene: NA; J gene: TRBJ2-5; V gene: TRBV24-1; clone size: NA; CDR3 DNA: TGTGCCACCAGTTTACGAGGGGCGGAGACCCAGTACTTC; CDR3 protein: CATSLRGAETQYF
D gene: NA; J gene: TRBJ1-3; V gene: TRBV7-3; clone size: few; CDR3 DNA: TGTGCCAGCAGCCAAGGCGCTGGAAACACCATATATTTT; CDR3 protein: CASSQGAGNTIYF
D gene: NA; J gene: TRBJ1-1; V gene: TRBV24-1; clone size: NA; CDR3 DNA: TGTGCCACCAGTGATGGGACATCTGGAAACACTGAAGCTTTCTTT; CDR3 protein: CATSDGTSGNTEAFF
D gene: NA; J gene: TRBJ1-1; V gene: TRBV18; clone size: NA; CDR3 DNA: TGTGCCAGCTCGGGGCGGTTGGAGAACACTGAAGCTTTCTTT; CDR3 protein: CASSGRLENTEAFF
D gene: NA; J gene: TRBJ2-2; V gene: TRBV2; clone size: NA; CDR3 DNA: TGTGCCAGCAGTGAACTTGGCACCGGGGAGCTGTTTTTT; CDR3 protein: CASSELGTGELFF
D gene: TRBD1; J gene: TRBJ1-6; V gene: TRBV30; clone size: NA; CDR3 DNA: TGTGCTCGTTCTGCCGGACAGGGTAATTCACCCCTCCACTTT; CDR3 protein: CARSAGQGNSPLHF
D gene: NA; J gene: TRBJ1-6; V gene: TRBV2; clone size: NA; CDR3 DNA: TGTGCCAGCAGTGAGGGCAGGGGATATTCACCCCTCCACTTT; CDR3 protein: CASSEGRGYSPLHF
D gene: NA; J gene: TRBJ1-4; V gene: TRBV28; clone size: NA; CDR3 DNA: TGTGCCAGCAGTTTACAGGGGTCGGATGAAAAACTGTTTTTT; CDR3 protein: CASSLQGSDEKLFF
D gene: TRBD1; J gene: TRBJ2-7; V gene: TRBV7-7; clone size: NA; CDR3 DNA: TGTGCCAGCAGCCATGGGACAGCCTACGAGCAGTACTTC; CDR3 protein: CASSHGTAYEQYF
D gene: TRBD2; J gene: TRBJ2-1; V gene: TRBV5-1; clone size: NA; CDR3 DNA: TGCGCCAGCAGCTTGGTAGCGGGGGAATACAATGAGCAGTTCTTC; CDR3 protein: CASSLVAGEYNEQFF
D gene: NA; J gene: TRBJ1-2; V gene: TRBV7-8; clone size: NA; CDR3 DNA: TGTGCCAGCAGCTCAACAGAGTTCTATGGCTACACCTTC; CDR3 protein: CASSSTEFYGYTF
D gene: NA; J gene: TRBJ1-5; V gene: TRBV28; clone size: NA; CDR3 DNA: TGTGCCAGTCCTCCGAGCGGGTCGGGGGACCAGCCCCAGCATTTT; CDR3 protein: CASPPSGSGDQPQHF
D gene: NA; J gene: TRBJ1-1; V gene: TRBV6-5; clone size: NA; CDR3 DNA: TGTGCCAGCGGGAGAGGAGGAGGAGGCACTGAAGCTTTCTTT; CDR3 protein: CASGRGGGGTEAFF
D gene: TRBD1; J gene: TRBJ2-7; V gene: TRBV28; clone size: NA; CDR3 DNA: TGTGCCAGCAGTCTGACAGGGTACTCCTACGAGCAGTACTTC; CDR3 protein: CASSLTGYSYEQYF
D gene: NA; J gene: TRBJ1-1; V gene: TRBV2; clone size: NA; CDR3 DNA: TGTGCCAGCAAGGAGAAGAACACTGAAGCTTTCTTT; CDR3 protein: CASKEKNTEAFF
D gene: TRBD2; J gene: TRBJ2-1; V gene: TRBV6-5; clone size: NA; CDR3 DNA: TGTGCCAGCAGTTACTCTACTAGCGGGTCTAATGAGCAGTTCTTC; CDR3 protein: CASSYSTSGSNEQFF